This T cell receptor beta chain was recorded in a study of CD4+ T cells in melanoma. Only in-frame clones appear in the TCRdb table, and some are missing; sequencing was by immunoSEQ multiplex PCR. The repertoire holds over 130,000 clones, over 90% seen once, with 1.5% in the top ten. The CDR3 contains 15 residues. CDR1 is SGDLS and CDR2 is YYNGEE in the germline V gene. V lost 3 bases and J lost 5; bases outside the gene matches: 5. The rearrangement uses TRBV9 and TRBJ1-4; 9 bases align to TRBD1. The sequence was obtained from a human donor with melanoma. Here the CDR3 reads CASSGQGDLNEKLFF. The CDR3 DNA is TGTGCCAGCAGCGGACAGGGGGACCTAAATGAAAAACTGTTTTTT.